Below are 24 T cell receptor beta chains sequenced from a single sample in a study of blood T cell repertoires in COVID-19. Only in-frame clones appear in the TCRdb table, and some are missing; sequencing was by immunoSEQ multiplex PCR. The data show 300,000 to 450,000 clones, around 87% seen once. The sequencing input was PBMCs or T cells enriched from blood (not recorded which). These receptors all stem from a man in his thirties or forties who had recovered from COVID-19.

This clone was seen just once. J is TRBJ1-5 and V is TRBV6-5, with a possible D match to TRBD1 (5 bases). V gave up 7 bases and J gave up 6 bases, with 16 bases separating them. This CDR3 is 14 amino acids long. Per germline, CDR1 MNHEY and CDR2 SVGAGI. The CDR3 region has the DNA TGTGCCAGCACCGAAAGGCAGGGAAGTCAGCCCCAGCATTTT. It specifies CASTERQGSQPQHF.

The rearrangement joins TRBV7-9 to TRBJ1-1; 9 bases line up with TRBD1. The V segment lost 5 bases and the J segment 4 bases; nucleotides outside the gene matches: 8. CDR1 is SEHNR and CDR2 is FQNEAQ in the germline V gene (reference sequence). This CDR3 has 15 amino acids. For the CDR3, the DNA is TGTGCCAGCAGCACAGGGGGCGCGATGTTCACTGAAGCTTTCTTT. Translated, it gives CASSTGGAMFTEAFF.

This chain links TRBV6-2 or TRBV6-3 with TRBJ2-7; 7 positions agree with TRBD1. Per the germline V gene, CDR1 is MNHEY and CDR2 is SVGEGT. The ends lost 4 bases at V and 3 bases at J; junction bases unmatched: 3. The CDR3 length is 13 residues. The CDR3 nucleotides are TGTGCCAGCAGTTGGAACAGGGGCTACGAGCAGTACTTC. This codes for CASSWNRGYEQYF.

This clone was detected once. V gene TRBV7-2 combines with J gene TRBJ1-3, with D possibly being TRBD1 (5 bases). Germline V gene data show CDR1 as SGHTA and CDR2 as FQGNSA. The CDR3 spans 14 residues. Trimming cost V 5 bases and J 1 base, with 9 bases left between them. DNA of the CDR3: TGTGCCAGCAGCACGGACATGTCTGGAAACACCATATATTTT. It encodes CASSTDMSGNTIYF.

CDR3 bases: TGTGCCTGGAGCCCTGACAGGGGAATCGAGCAGTACTTC. It codes for CAWSPDRGIEQYF. V usage is TRBV30 and J usage is TRBJ2-7; 8 bases match TRBD1. Trimming at V came to 3 bases and at J to 6 bases, leaving 7 bases not matched to a gene. Per germline, CDR1 GTSNPN and CDR2 SVGIG (reference sequence). The CDR3 runs to 13 residues.

This CDR3 reads CASSPGQDIYGYTF. Here the CDR3 DNA reads TGTGCCAGCTCACCCGGACAGGACATCTATGGCTACACCTTC. The genes are TRBV18 and TRBJ1-2, with 7 bases matching TRBD1. This CDR3 contains 14 residues. V trimming: 3 bases; J trimming: 4 bases; junction bases outside the gene matches: 5. Germline V gives CDR1 KGHSH, CDR2 LQKENI. Supplemented by reference TRBV18 and TRBJ1-2, the full variable domain reads NAGVMQNPRHLVRRRGQEARLRCSPMKGHSHVYWYRQLPEEGLKFMVYLQKENIIDESGMPKERFSAEFPKEGPSILRIQQVVRGDSAAYFCASSPGQDIYGYTFGSGTRLTVV.

V usage is TRBV28 and J usage is TRBJ2-3, with a possible D match to TRBD2 (5 bases). Trimming removed 3 bases from V and 5 bases from J, with 12 bases in between. Germline loops: CDR1 MDHEN, CDR2 SYDVKM. This CDR3 comprises 14 residues. This CDR3 reads CASSFLSVGDTQYF. CDR3 DNA: TGTGCCAGCAGTTTCCTTAGCGTGGGAGATACGCAGTATTTT.

V usage is TRBV19 and J usage is TRBJ1-1; 8 bases are a match to TRBD1. J lost 5 bases, V lost 7 bases, and 9 bases had no gene match. This CDR3 is built from 14 residues. Looked up from germline, CDR1 is LNHDA and CDR2 is SQIVND (reference sequence). Here the CDR3 reads CASIMTGAITEAFF. DNA of the CDR3: TGTGCCAGTATCATGACAGGGGCGATTACTGAAGCTTTCTTT.

In DNA, the CDR3 is TGTGCCAGCAGCCAAGATCTGGAAGGGGAAAGGGCCTACGAGCAGTACTTC. Amino acid sequence: CASSQDLEGERAYEQYF. The chain combines TRBV3-1 (or the pseudogene TRBV3-2) with TRBJ2-7; the D gene is possibly TRBD1 (5 bases). Trimming took 0 bases from V and 2 from J, leaving 17 bases between them. Germline loops: CDR1 LGHDT, CDR2 YNNKEL (reference sequence). The CDR3 consists of 17 residues.

V is TRBV19 and J is TRBJ1-1; 11 nucleotides match TRBD1. The CDR3 contains 15 residues. The germline V gene encodes CDR1 LNHDA and CDR2 SQIVND (reference sequence). J gave up 4 bases and V 7 bases, and 8 bases lay outside the gene matches. The CDR3 loop is CASIRDRGSGTEAFF. The CDR3 DNA reads as TGTGCCAGTATTCGGGACAGGGGGTCGGGCACTGAAGCTTTCTTT.

V gene TRBV12-3 or TRBV12-4 combines with J gene TRBJ2-5; possible D gene TRBD2, 5 bases. The V gene lost 8 bases and the J gene lost 4 bases, with 11 bases spanning the gap. CDR3 size: 12 residues. CDR3 region: CASLGEGETQYF. For the CDR3, the DNA is TGTGCCAGCCTCGGCGAGGGAGAGACCCAGTACTTC.

The chain combines TRBV3-1 (or the pseudogene TRBV3-2) with TRBJ2-6, with D possibly matching TRBD1 (5 bases). Germline lookup yields CDR1 LGHDT and CDR2 YNNKEL (reference sequence). Trimming shortened V by 4 bases and J by 0 bases, and 13 bases separated the two germline ends. The length of the CDR3 is 17 residues. Here the CDR3 reads CASSPPGLSSGANVLTF. The DNA of the CDR3 is TGTGCCAGCAGCCCCCCAGGGCTAAGCTCTGGGGCCAACGTCCTGACTTTC.

This clone was seen a handful of times. This chain links TRBV19 with TRBJ1-5, with D uncertain. This CDR3 contains 16 residues. CDR1 and CDR2 (germline): LNHDA, SQIVND (reference sequence). V gave up 6 bases and J gave up 4 bases, with 19 bases separating them. For the CDR3, the DNA is TGTGCCAGTAGGTCCCAGACACTCAACGGTAATCAGCCCCAGCATTTT. Amino acids: CASRSQTLNGNQPQHF.

The J gene is TRBJ1-2, the V gene TRBV14; D gene unclear. The CDR3 totals 16 residues. The V gene lost 2 bases and the J gene lost 5 bases, with 18 bases spanning the gap. Germline CDR1 SGHDN, CDR2 FVKESK. This chain's CDR3 is CASSQSGMRLGYGYTF. In DNA form, the CDR3 reads TGTGCCAGCAGCCAAAGCGGTATGAGACTGGGGTATGGCTACACCTTC.

The chain has TRBV15 and TRBJ1-1, with a tentative D call TRBD1 (5 bases). The CDR3 totals 15 residues. Germline lookup yields CDR1 LNHNV and CDR2 YYDKDF (reference sequence). The V end lost 1 base, the J end lost 4 bases, and 13 bases lay between the germline ends. CDR3 loop: CATSRGTNGGTEAFF. For the CDR3, the DNA is TGTGCCACCAGCAGAGGAACAAACGGGGGCACTGAAGCTTTCTTT.

A few counts support this clone. The V and J genes are TRBV24-1 and TRBJ1-1; the D is unclear. Looked up from germline, CDR1 is KGHDR and CDR2 is SFDVKD. V lost 9 bases and J lost 1, with 20 bases in between. The CDR3 totals 16 residues. CDR3 DNA: TGTGCCACCGCGCCACCGACCGGAGGGAGGAACACTGAAGCTTTCTTT. Protein sequence: CATAPPTGGRNTEAFF.

This chain uses TRBV11-2 with TRBJ1-6; 9 nucleotides align to TRBD1. The CDR3 spans 16 residues. Germline-derived CDR1 and CDR2 are SGHAT and FQNNGV. Trimming at V came to 5 bases and at J to 9 bases, leaving 11 bases not matched to a gene. The CDR3 reads CASSILIQGAGSPLHF. The CDR3 DNA reads TGTGCCAGCAGCATCTTAATACAGGGGGCCGGTTCACCCCTCCACTTT. The full variable domain, its missing parts supplied by reference TRBV11-2 and TRBJ1-6, is EAGVAQSPRYKIIEKRQSVAFWCNPISGHATLYWYQQILGQGPKLLIQFQNNGVVDDSQLPKDRFSAERLKGVDSTLKIQPAKLEDSAVYLCASSILIQGAGSPLHFGNGTRLTVT.

This chain joins TRBV6-5 and TRBJ1-2; D unclear. Trimming took off 7 bases at V and 3 bases at J, with 15 bases between the two ends. The CDR3 spans 14 residues. Germline assignment: CDR1 MNHEY and CDR2 SVGAGI. CDR3 residues: CASTGVYVYYGYTF. The CDR3 region has the DNA TGTGCCAGCACGGGAGTTTACGTTTACTATGGCTACACCTTC.

The chain is built from TRBV9 and TRBJ2-6, with unresolved D. There are 14 residues in the CDR3. CDR1 SGDLS and CDR2 YYNGEE come from the germline V gene. Trimming took 5 bases from V and 1 from J, leaving 7 bases between them. The CDR3 region has the DNA TGTGCCAGCAGTCTAATATCTGGGGCCAACGTCCTGACTTTC. It codes for CASSLISGANVLTF.

V gene TRBV4-2 combines with J gene TRBJ1-5; 8 positions match TRBD1. CDR1 LGHNA and CDR2 YNFKEQ come from the germline V gene. Trimming removed 1 base from V and 3 bases from J; junction bases left unmatched: 2. This CDR3 contains 15 residues. DNA of the CDR3: TGTGCCAGCAGCCAAGGACAGGGGAACAATCAGCCCCAGCATTTT. It is translated as CASSQGQGNNQPQHF.

The genes are TRBV6-5 and TRBJ1-6; tentative D call: TRBD1 (5 bases). Looked up from germline, CDR1 is MNHEY and CDR2 is SVGAGI. V was pared by 0 bases and J by 6 bases, with 12 bases between. The length of the CDR3 is 16 residues. CDR3 sequence (DNA): TGTGCCAGCAGTTACTCCGGGGGGGAAGGTAATTCACCCCTCCACTTT. This translates into CASSYSGGEGNSPLHF.

This rearrangement joins TRBV6-5 to TRBJ1-5; D is possibly TRBD1 (5 bases). V lost 0 bases to trimming and J lost 6 bases, with 12 bases between them. Germline loops: CDR1 MNHEY, CDR2 SVGAGI. The CDR3 runs 15 residues. The CDR3 nucleotides are TGTGCCAGCAGTTACTCGAGCACGGGGGGTCAGCCCCAGCATTTT. Protein sequence: CASSYSSTGGQPQHF.

This sequence joins TRBV20-1 and TRBJ1-1; a possible D gene is TRBD1 (5 bases). Germline V CDR1 and CDR2: DFQATT, SNEGSKA (reference sequence). The CDR3 is 11 residues long. V lost 5 bases to trimming and J lost 7 bases, with 11 bases between them. In DNA, the CDR3 is TGCAGTGCTTTTAAGACAGTTGAAGCTTTCTTT. Encoded protein: CSAFKTVEAFF.

This clone has only one observation. This chain connects TRBV25-1 to TRBJ2-3, with D tentatively TRBD1 (5 bases). The CDR3 loop spans 15 amino acids. Germline V gene data show CDR1 as MGHDK and CDR2 as SYGVNS. Trimming took 1 base from V and 2 from J, leaving 10 bases between them. CDR3 amino acids: CASSEFRGSTDTQYF. The CDR3 region has the DNA TGTGCCAGCAGTGAATTTAGGGGATCCACAGATACGCAGTATTTT.